This TCR beta chain was observed in a study of cytomegalovirus exposure and HLA in healthy donors. Study findings and constraints: CMV antigen specificity of a few CMV-associated chains was confirmed in vitro. In an earlier analysis, productive rearrangement rates for most beta V segments clustered near 87% or 30%.

A multiplex PCR was run with 60 Vbeta primers and 13 Jbeta primers. Sequenced by immunoSEQ multiplex PCR; TCRdb stores in-frame clones only, minus some. The profile shows about 89,000 clones, 75% to 80% of them singletons. This clone was observed a few times. Antigen: not known. The sample comprised PBMCs. The receptor was derived from a man aged 25-45 years in good health and CMV-seronegative.

CDR3 coding DNA: TGTGCCAGCACCACATGGACAGCCACAGATACGCAGTATTTT. It is translated as CASTTWTATDTQYF. The rearrangement joins TRBV2 to TRBJ2-3, with D perhaps TRBD1 (6 bases). CDR1 is SNHLY, CDR2 FYNNEI, per germline. V was cut by 7 bases and J by 2 bases, with 13 bases left in between. The CDR3 is 14 residues long.